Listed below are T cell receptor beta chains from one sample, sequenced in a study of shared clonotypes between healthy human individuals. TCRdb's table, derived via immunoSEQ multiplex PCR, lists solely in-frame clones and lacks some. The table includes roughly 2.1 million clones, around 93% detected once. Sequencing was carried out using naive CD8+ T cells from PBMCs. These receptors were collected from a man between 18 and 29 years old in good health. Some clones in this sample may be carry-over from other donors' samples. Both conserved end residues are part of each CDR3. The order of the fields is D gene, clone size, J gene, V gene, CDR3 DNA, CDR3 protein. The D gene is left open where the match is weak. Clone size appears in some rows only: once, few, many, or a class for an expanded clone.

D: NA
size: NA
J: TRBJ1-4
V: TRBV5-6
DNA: TGTGCCAGCAGCTTGGTAGGATCCTTAGAAGGCGAAAAACTGTTTTTT
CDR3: CASSLVGSLEGEKLFF

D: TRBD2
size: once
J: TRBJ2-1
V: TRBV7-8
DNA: TGTGCCAGCAGCCAGAGGTCCGGGGGGGGAACCTACAATGAGCAGTTCTTC
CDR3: CASSQRSGGGTYNEQFF

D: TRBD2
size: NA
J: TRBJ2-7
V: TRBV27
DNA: TGTGCCAGCAGTTCTAGACCGGGACTAGCGGCCTACGAGCAGTACTTC
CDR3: CASSSRPGLAAYEQYF

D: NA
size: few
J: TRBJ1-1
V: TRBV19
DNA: TGTGCCAGTAATGGACAGAGGTACACTGAAGCTTTCTTT
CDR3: CASNGQRYTEAFF

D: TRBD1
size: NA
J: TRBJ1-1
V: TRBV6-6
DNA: TGTGCCAGCAGTTCCCAGGGGGCTCAAGCTTTCTTT
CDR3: CASSSQGAQAFF

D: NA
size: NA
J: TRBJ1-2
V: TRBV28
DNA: TGTGCCAGCAGTCTCCTGATGGGGGCGAACTATGGCTACACCTTC
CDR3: CASSLLMGANYGYTF

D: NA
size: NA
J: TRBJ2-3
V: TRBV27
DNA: TGTGCCAGCAGTTTAGGCCTCGTAGGTACGCAGTATTTT
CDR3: CASSLGLVGTQYF

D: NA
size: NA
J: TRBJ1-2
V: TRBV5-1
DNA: TGCGCCAGCAGCTGGGAGAATGCTAACTATGGCTACACCTTC
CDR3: CASSWENANYGYTF

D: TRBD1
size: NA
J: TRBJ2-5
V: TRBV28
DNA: TGTGCCAGCAGCCGCGACAGGGGAGGAGAGACCCAGTACTTC
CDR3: CASSRDRGGETQYF

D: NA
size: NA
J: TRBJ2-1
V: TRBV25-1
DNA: TGTGCCAGCAGTGGAAAGACAGACCTTCAGTTCTTC
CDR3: CASSGKTDLQFF

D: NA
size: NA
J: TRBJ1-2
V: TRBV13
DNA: TGTGCCAGCAGCTTAAGTATTCAGGGGCTCTATGGCTACACCTTC
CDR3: CASSLSIQGLYGYTF

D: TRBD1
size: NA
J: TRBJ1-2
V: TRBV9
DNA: TGTGCCAGCAGCGGACAGGGCAGCTATGGCTACACCTTC
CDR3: CASSGQGSYGYTF

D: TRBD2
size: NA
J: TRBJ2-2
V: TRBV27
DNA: TGTGCCAGCAGTTTGCTAGCGGGAGCGATCGGGGAGCTGTTTTTT
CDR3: CASSLLAGAIGELFF

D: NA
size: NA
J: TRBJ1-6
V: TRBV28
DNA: TGTGCCAGCAGTTTATTTGGGACACGGTCACCCCTCCACTTT
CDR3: CASSLFGTRSPLHF

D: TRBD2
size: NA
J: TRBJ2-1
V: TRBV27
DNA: TGTGCCAGCAGTCTCCTGACTAGCGGGGGGGGGAATGAGCAGTTCTTC
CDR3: CASSLLTSGGGNEQFF

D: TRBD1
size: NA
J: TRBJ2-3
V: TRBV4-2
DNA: TGTGCCAGCAGCCATACAGGGGCCACAGATACGCAGTATTTT
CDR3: CASSHTGATDTQYF

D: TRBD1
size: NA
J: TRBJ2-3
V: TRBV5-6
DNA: TGTGCCAGCAGCTTGGCTCGGACAGGGGGGACAGATACGCAGTATTTT
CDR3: CASSLARTGGTDTQYF

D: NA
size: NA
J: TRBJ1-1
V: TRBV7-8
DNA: TGTGCCAGCAGCTACCGGGCAGGCACTGAAGCTTTCTTT
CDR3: CASSYRAGTEAFF

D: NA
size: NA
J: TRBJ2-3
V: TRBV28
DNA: TGTGCCAGCAGTTTAACAGATACGCAGTATTTT
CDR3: CASSLTDTQYF

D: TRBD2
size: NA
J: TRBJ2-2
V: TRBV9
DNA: TGTGCCAGCAGCGCCCACCGGGAGGGGGTAAACACCGGGGAGCTGTTTTTT
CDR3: CASSAHREGVNTGELFF

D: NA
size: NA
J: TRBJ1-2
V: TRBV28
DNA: TGTGCCAGCGGGCGGGCCCCTTATGGCTACACCTTC
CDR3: CASGRAPYGYTF

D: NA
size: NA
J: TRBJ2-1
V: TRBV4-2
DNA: TGTGCCAGCAGCCAAGACGGGACGAATGAGCAGTTCTTC
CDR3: CASSQDGTNEQFF

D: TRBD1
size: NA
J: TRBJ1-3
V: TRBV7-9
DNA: TGTGCCAGCAGCTTAGGTCGAGTCAGGACAGGTACTGGAAACACCATATATTTT
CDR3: CASSLGRVRTGTGNTIYF

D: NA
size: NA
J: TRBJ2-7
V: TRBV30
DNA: TGTGCCTGGAGTGCCGGGAACCGCGTCGAGCAGTACTTC
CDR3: CAWSAGNRVEQYF

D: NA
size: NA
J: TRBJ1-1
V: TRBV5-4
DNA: TGTGCCAGCAGCTCGGGACACATAATAGGAACTGAAGCTTTCTTT
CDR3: CASSSGHIIGTEAFF

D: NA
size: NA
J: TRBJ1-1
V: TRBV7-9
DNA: TGTGCCAGCAGCTCCACAGGTCTCATGAACACTGAAGCTTTCTTT
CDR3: CASSSTGLMNTEAFF

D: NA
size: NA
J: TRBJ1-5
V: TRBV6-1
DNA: TGTGCCAGCACCCTCAGAGGGGCAGGGTTTCAGCCCCAGCATTTT
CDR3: CASTLRGAGFQPQHF

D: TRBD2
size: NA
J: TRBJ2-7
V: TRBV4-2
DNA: TGTGCCAGCAGCCTAAGGTCCGGGACTACAGCCGCCGAGCAGTACTTC
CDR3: CASSLRSGTTAAEQYF

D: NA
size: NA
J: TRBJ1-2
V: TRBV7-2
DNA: TGTGCCAGTCACGACCGGGGACGAGGCTATGGCTACACCTTC
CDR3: CASHDRGRGYGYTF

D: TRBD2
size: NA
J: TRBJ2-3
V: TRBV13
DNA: TGTGCCAGCAGCTCCCGAATAGCGGGAGCCCCCTTAACAGATACGCAGTATTTT
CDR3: CASSSRIAGAPLTDTQYF

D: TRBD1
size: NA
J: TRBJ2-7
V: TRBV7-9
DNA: TGTGCCAGCAGTCCCAAGGGACAGGGGGCTATCTACGAGCAGTACTTC
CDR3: CASSPKGQGAIYEQYF

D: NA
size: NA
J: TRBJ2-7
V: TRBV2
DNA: TGTGCCAGCAGGGAGAACTCAGCGGAAGGGGGCTCCTACGAGCAGTACTTC
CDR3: CASRENSAEGGSYEQYF

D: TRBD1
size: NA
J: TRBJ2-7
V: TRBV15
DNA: TGTGCCACCAGCAGAGTACGGACAGGGGGCGACGAGCAGTACTTC
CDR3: CATSRVRTGGDEQYF

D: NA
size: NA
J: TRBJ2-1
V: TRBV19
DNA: TGTGCCAGTAATGGCGACAATGAGCAGTTCTTC
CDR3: CASNGDNEQFF